Following are 11 T cell receptor beta chains from one sample sequenced in a study of cytomegalovirus exposure and HLA in healthy donors. PCR primers comprised 60 Vbeta and 13 Jbeta primers. Assay used: immunoSEQ multiplex PCR; TCRdb lists only in-frame clones, some missing. The sample totals approximately 110,000 clones. Source material: PBMCs. The receptor source for this set is a man aged 18 to 35 in good health and CMV-seronegative.

This chain uses TRBV10-1 with TRBJ1-3, with unresolved D. The germline V and J ends were trimmed by 4 bases and 0 bases, with 7 bases remaining between them. The CDR3 spans 14 residues. The V gene's germline CDR1 is WNHNN and CDR2 SYGVQD (reference sequence). CDR3 residues: CASSVGSSGNTIYF. CDR3 coding DNA: TGCGCCAGCAGTGTCGGGAGCTCTGGAAACACCATATATTTT.

The rearrangement joins TRBV7-8 to TRBJ2-7, with 8 bases aligning to TRBD1. CDR1 is SGHVS and CDR2 is FQNEAQ in the germline V gene. Trimming removed 0 bases from V and 4 bases from J; junction bases left unmatched: 2. The CDR3 loop spans 14 amino acids. CDR3 amino acids: CASSLADRAYEQYF. DNA for the CDR3: TGTGCCAGCAGCTTAGCGGACAGGGCTTACGAGCAGTACTTC.

This rearrangement joins TRBV27 to TRBJ1-5; TRBD1 matches 8 bases. The germline V gene has CDR1 MNHEY and CDR2 SMNVEV (reference sequence). J lost 4 bases, V lost 3 bases, and 2 bases had no gene match. The CDR3 is made up of 14 amino acids. CDR3 DNA: TGTGCCAGCAGTTTCCGGACAGGGAATCAGCCCCAGCATTTT. It yields the protein CASSFRTGNQPQHF.

This chain uses TRBV19 with TRBJ2-5, with 9 nucleotides matching TRBD1. Judging by the DNA end, TRBJ2-7 fits better; the J call may be wrong. CDR1 LNHDA and CDR2 SQIVND come from the germline V gene (reference sequence). This CDR3 spans 15 amino acids. CDR3 sequence (DNA): TGTGCCAGTAGTCCGGGACAGGGAATCAGCGACGAGCAGTACTTC. Encoded protein: CASSPGQGISDEQYF.

V is TRBV4-2 and J is TRBJ1-5, with 9 bases fitting TRBD1. V lost 4 bases, J lost 2 bases, and 18 bases stayed unmatched. Germline lookup yields CDR1 LGHNA and CDR2 YNFKEQ. The CDR3 contains 20 residues. The CDR3 DNA follows: TGTGCCAGCAGCCTACAACCTCCGGGACAGGGAAGTGGAGGCAATCAGCCCCAGCATTTT. Protein: CASSLQPPGQGSGGNQPQHF.

The chain uses TRBV9 and TRBJ2-1; 11 bases match TRBD2. The CDR3 covers 17 residues. The germline V gene encodes CDR1 SGDLS and CDR2 YYNGEE. V was pared by 1 base and J by 3 bases, with 6 bases of the junction left unmatched. The CDR3 region has the DNA TGTGCCAGCAGCGTACTAGCGGGGGGCTACCTCTACAATGAGCAGTTCTTC. It specifies CASSVLAGGYLYNEQFF.

This sequence joins TRBV7-9 and TRBJ1-1; tentatively, D is TRBD1 (6 bases). Trimming took off 1 base at V and 6 bases at J, with 9 bases between the two ends. The CDR3 sequence is 13 residues long. CDR1 and CDR2 from the germline V gene are SEHNR and FQNEAQ (reference sequence). CDR3 in DNA: TGTGCCAGCAGCTTAGGGGGGGGCGCTGAAGCTTTCTTT. It codes for CASSLGGGAEAFF.

This chain joins TRBV7-9 and TRBJ2-5; a weak D match, TRBD2 (5 bases). Germline V gene lookup returns CDR1 SEHNR and CDR2 FQNEAQ (reference sequence). This CDR3 has 12 residues. With 4 bases removed from V and 8 bases from J, the gap between germline ends came to 11 bases. CDR3 residues: CASSSEAGTQYF. As DNA, the CDR3 is TGTGCCAGCAGCTCGGAGGCGGGTACCCAGTACTTC.

The V call is TRBV4-2, the J call TRBJ2-1; D uncertain. Trimming took off 0 bases at V and 4 bases at J, with 10 bases between the two ends. This CDR3 has 15 residues. The germline gives CDR1 LGHNA, CDR2 YNFKEQ. In DNA, the CDR3 is TGTGCCAGCAGCCAAGAGCGGCAGCCGTACAATGAGCAGTTCTTC. The encoded protein is CASSQERQPYNEQFF.

This chain connects TRBV5-1 to TRBJ2-2; the D gene is possibly TRBD1 (6 bases). The germline V and J ends were trimmed by 4 bases and 5 bases, with 15 bases remaining between them. This CDR3 contains 15 residues. The V gene's germline CDR1 is SGHRS and CDR2 YFSETQ. CDR3 region: CASSPGEGLTGELFF. CDR3 in DNA: TGCGCCAGCAGCCCAGGGGAAGGTCTAACCGGGGAGCTGTTTTTT.

V gene TRBV2 combines with J gene TRBJ1-1; D is undetermined. This CDR3 comprises 13 residues. V gave up 3 bases and J gave up 2 bases, with 7 bases separating them. Germline V lookup: CDR1 SNHLY, CDR2 FYNNEI. The CDR3 DNA reads TGTGCCAGCAGTGAGGGCATCAACACTGAAGCTTTCTTT. It is translated as CASSEGINTEAFF.